Below, one T cell receptor beta chain is given with its context. What antigen it recognizes has not been identified. No qualities accompany the bases; no much larger clone lies one base away. TCRbeta CDR3 regions were amplified from genomic DNA by means of the immunoSEQ Assay, a bias-controlled multiplex PCR. Processing in the source paper ran as follows. The number of nucleated cells in each sample was estimated from the amplification of reference gene primers within the assay. To quantify the absolute abundance of each unique TCRbeta CDR3 rearrangement, sequence reads were collapsed and filtered. For each sample, productive Simpson clonality was calculated as the square root of Simpson's diversity index over productive rearrangements. Sourced from immuneACCESS, this table was stored by TCRdb with only in-frame sequences that have V and J called. A share of the clones is absent; for the studies checked, an unresolved V gene accounts for under half, and the remainder has no known explanation. Clonal size and the V and J genes are those of that table, whereas D and trimming came from the DNA. In all, the sample holds fewer than 350,000 clones, and approximately 90% of those were seen once. About 2.5% of the sample is taken by the ten largest.

This specimen belongs to a study of blood T cell repertoires in COVID-19 (TCRdb year 2020). Study-level background: Samples from collaborators originated in the United States, Italy and Spain and spanned both the acute and convalescent phases of COVID-19. Samples came from the ongoing ImmuneRACE study (first 160 participants) plus 1,254 subjects from 6 global collaborators. The prospective study material was composed of cDNA or gDNA derived from T cells, B-cell-depleted T cells, or PBMCs. Nearly every sample came with metadata listing a de-identified subject ID, COVID-19 status, age in years and sex. The dataset comprised deeply sampled blood TCRbeta repertoires from subjects exposed to, actively infected with, or recovered from COVID-19. The repertoires were released in a freely available public database meant as a resource for research on the immune response to SARS-CoV-2. Where HLA class I and class II types were available, the types were taken from metadata supplied by the sample provider, not from assay-based typing.

Participants in the prospective study were aged roughly 18 to 89 years, lived in over 20 United States geographic areas, and enrolled through a virtual design. Cohort assignment in the prospective study relied on participant-reported clinical history from a screening survey and a study questionnaire. Mobile phlebotomists in the prospective study collected whole blood, serum and a nasopharyngeal or oropharyngeal swab from every participant. Prospective study participants could optionally give additional blood draws and questionnaires over an approximately 2-month period. Prospective study blood samples were shipped either frozen or at room temperature before DNA extraction. Its CDR3 holds 15 amino acids, cysteine through phenylalanine. Only the CDR3 region is kept as DNA, spanning 45 bases read in frame from base 1. The germline V gene (reference sequence) provides CDR1 LGHDT and CDR2 YNNKEL. Between the V and J ends, shortened by 1 base and 9 bases respectively, the junction contains 17 bases.

Points the paper makes about the study in general: The quantity of clinical and demographic metadata differed by source and by participant and was supplied without curation.

The sample was PBMCs or T cells enriched from blood (not recorded which). In this chain, TRBV3-1 (or the pseudogene TRBV3-2) is recombined with TRBJ2-3; TRBD2 is a weak D gene call, 5 bases matching. The receptor was isolated from a woman aged 40 to 50 with acute COVID-19. The CDR3 region: CASSQGTPSGPTQYF. The DNA reads TGTGCCAGCAGCCAAGGAACTCCGAGCGGACCAACGCAGTATTTT.